Sequencing of this T cell receptor (beta chain) was carried out in a study of blood T cell repertoires in COVID-19. In the original workflow: Researchers report that nucleated cell counts were estimated from reference gene primer amplification. Sequenced by immunoSEQ multiplex PCR; TCRdb stores in-frame clones only, minus some. The D gene and trimming were derived from the DNA, and the V and J assignments and clone size from that table. The sample consists of approximately 10,000 clones, roughly 81% of them appearing once. From germline, CDR1 is SGHDT and CDR2 YYEEEE. The CDR3 consists of 17 residues. Trimming took off 4 bases at V and 0 bases at J, with 17 bases between the two ends.

The V and J genes are TRBV5-6 and TRBJ1-5; D may be TRBD1 (5 bases). The receptor was derived from a man in his 60s with active COVID-19. The sequenced material came from peripheral blood. Here the CDR3 DNA reads TGTGCCAGCAGCCTAGGGGCAGGGCGCATTAGCAATCAGCCCCAGCATTTT. It translates to CASSLGAGRISNQPQHF. The variable domain in full, with the rest retrieved from reference TRBV5-6 and TRBJ1-5, is DAGVTQSPTHLIKTRGQQVTLRCSPKSGHDTVSWYQQALGQGPQFIFQYYEEEERQRGNFPDRFSGHQFPNYSSELNVNALLLGDSALYLCASSLGAGRISNQPQHFGDGTRLSIL.